The 31 T cell receptor beta chains below come from one sample, sequenced in a study of T cell repertoires in cytomegalovirus infection. These receptors have no known antigen. Each CDR3 protein is one row after TCRdb ran MiXCR on the reads. The table shows approximately 300,000 distinct CDR3 sequences, with roughly 25% occurring only once. The sample here was cultured PBMCs, taken from culture after CMV antigen stimulation. The receptors stem from a human donor in good health (CMV status not recorded). Some clones in this sample may be carry-over from other donors' samples.

The chain joins TRBV6-1 to TRBJ1-5; tentatively, D is TRBD1 (5 bases). CDR1 and CDR2 from the germline V gene are MNHNS and SASEGT. The CDR3 runs 15 residues. Trimming removed 5 bases at V and 3 bases at J, with 14 bases between. The CDR3 is CASSNYRDDNQPQHF. CDR3 DNA: TGTGCCAGCAGTAATTACCGGGACGACAATCAGCCCCAGCATTTT.

CDR3 amino acids: CASSENRNYGYTF. The CDR3 DNA sequence: TGTGCCAGCAGTGAAAATCGTAACTATGGCTACACCTTC. The chain joins TRBV6-1 to TRBJ1-2, with no clear D. V lost 2 bases to trimming and J lost 1 base, with 5 bases between them. This CDR3 is 13 amino acids long. The V gene's germline CDR1 is MNHNS and CDR2 SASEGT.

This clonotype was seen ten or more times. The gene calls are TRBV7-2 and TRBJ2-1; TRBD2 agrees at 7 bases. Trimming cost V 2 bases and J 8 bases; bases outside gene matches: 9. The germline V gene has CDR1 SGHTA and CDR2 FQGNSA. The CDR3 loop spans 15 amino acids. The CDR3 sequence is CASSLQMTGGYEQFF. CDR3 sequence (DNA): TGTGCCAGCAGCTTACAAATGACGGGAGGCTATGAGCAGTTCTTC. The full variable domain, with the rest looked up from reference TRBV7-2 and TRBJ2-1, is GAGVSQSPSNKVTEKGKDVELRCDPISGHTALYWYRQSLGQGLEFLIYFQGNSAPDKSGLPSDRFSAERTGGSVSTLTIQRTQQEDSAVYLCASSLQMTGGYEQFFGPGTRLTVL.

V is TRBV9 and J is TRBJ1-3; D not certain. Germline loops: CDR1 SGDLS, CDR2 YYNGEE. Trimming removed 6 bases at V and 2 bases at J, with 3 bases between. The CDR3 is 11 amino acids. CDR3 region: CASKAGNTIYF. In DNA, the CDR3 is TGTGCCAGCAAGGCTGGAAACACCATATATTTT.

The V gene is TRBV28, the J gene TRBJ2-1; 7 bases map to TRBD2. CDR1 and CDR2 (germline): MDHEN, SYDVKM. This CDR3 has 13 amino acids. The V gene end was trimmed by 4 bases and the J gene end by 5 bases; junction bases not matched to a gene: 2. The CDR3 coding sequence is TGTGCCAGCAGTTCTCTAGCGGACAATGAGCAGTTCTTC. Translation: CASSSLADNEQFF.

There are many counts of this clonotype. This sequence joins TRBV7-2 and TRBJ2-7; D remains ambiguous. The CDR3 runs to 14 residues. Germline CDR1 reads SGHTA; CDR2 reads FQGNSA. Deletions cut 1 base from V and 2 bases from J, with 9 bases between. In DNA, the CDR3 is TGTGCCAGCAGCTTAGAGTGGAAGACCTACGAGCAGTACTTC. It codes for CASSLEWKTYEQYF.

The chain joins TRBV12-3 or TRBV12-4 to TRBJ2-3, with 7 nucleotides matching TRBD2. J lost 7 bases, V lost 3 bases, and 7 bases had no gene match. The length of the CDR3 is 14 residues. The CDR3 sequence is CASSFPGRGYTQYF. In DNA form, the CDR3 reads TGTGCCAGCAGTTTCCCCGGGCGGGGGTATACGCAGTATTTT.

This clonotype appeared many times. The V and J genes are TRBV6-2 or TRBV6-3 and TRBJ2-5; D may correspond to TRBD1 or TRBD2 (5 bases each). The CDR3 sequence is 12 residues long. The V and J ends lost 7 bases and 7 bases respectively, with 13 bases between them. Germline V gene lookup returns CDR1 MNHEY and CDR2 SVGEGT. CDR3 protein: CASMQGAGTQYF. DNA for the CDR3: TGTGCCAGCATGCAGGGAGCCGGGACCCAGTACTTC.

This clonotype was observed a few times. The J gene is TRBJ2-7, the V gene TRBV12-3 or TRBV12-4; D is uncertain. V was cut by 2 bases and J by 3 bases, with 8 bases left in between. This CDR3 is 13 amino acids long. This CDR3 reads CASSLNVNYEQYF. The CDR3 nucleotides are TGTGCCAGCAGTTTAAACGTGAACTACGAGCAGTACTTC.

The genes are TRBV12-3 or TRBV12-4 and TRBJ1-1; TRBD1 aligns across 7 bases. The CDR3 has 14 residues. Trimming removed 6 bases from V and 3 bases from J; junction bases left unmatched: 7. The CDR3 sequence: CASSKTGSDTEAFF. CDR3 in DNA: TGTGCCAGCAGCAAGACAGGGTCGGACACTGAAGCTTTCTTT.

V is TRBV20-1 and J is TRBJ2-5, with TRBD2 as a possible D gene (6 bases). CDR1 is DFQATT and CDR2 is SNEGSKA in the germline V gene (reference sequence). CDR3 length equals 13 residues. Trimming cost V 6 bases and J 5 bases, with 16 bases left between them. CDR3 nucleotides: TGCAGTGCAACGTACGGGAGATGGGAGACCCAGTACTTC. Its protein product is CSATYGRWETQYF.

The rearrangement links TRBV28 to TRBJ2-2; no firm D call. Germline CDR1 MDHEN, CDR2 SYDVKM. The CDR3 covers 15 residues. The ends were cut back, 6 bases at V and 2 bases at J, with 13 bases in the middle. For the CDR3, the DNA is TGTGCCAGCAGCCGACCGGAGTCCAACACCGGGGAGCTGTTTTTT. It specifies CASSRPESNTGELFF.

The rearrangement links TRBV12-3 or TRBV12-4 to TRBJ1-2; perhaps TRBD1 as D (5 bases). This CDR3 region has 14 residues. V lost 2 bases, J lost 7 bases, and 14 bases lay in between. This chain's CDR3 is CASSLISQGGGYTF. CDR3 bases: TGTGCCAGCAGTTTAATATCGCAGGGCGGTGGCTACACCTTC.

In its sample, this clonotype was seen a few times. This sequence joins TRBV11-2 and TRBJ2-6; D remains ambiguous. Germline CDR1 reads SGHAT; CDR2 reads FQNNGV. The CDR3 sequence is 16 residues long. Trimming removed 1 base at V and 0 bases at J, with 7 bases between. CDR3 coding DNA: TGTGCCAGCAGCTTAGGAGTTATCTCTGGGGCCAACGTCCTGACTTTC. This sequence encodes CASSLGVISGANVLTF.

The rearrangement links TRBV5-1 to TRBJ2-1, with TRBD2 identical over 16 bases. The junction had 14 bases not matched to a gene; V was cut back by 3 bases and J by 8 bases. This CDR3 has 19 residues. CDR1 is SGHRS, CDR2 YFSETQ, per germline. The CDR3 loop is CASSSTGTSGRAGKDEQFF. CDR3 in DNA: TGCGCCAGCAGCTCGACCGGGACTAGCGGGAGGGCCGGGAAGGATGAGCAGTTCTTC.

V and J are TRBV6-6 and TRBJ2-7, with 9 positions matching TRBD2. Germline V gene sequence: CDR1 MNHNY, CDR2 SVGAGI (reference sequence). This CDR3 spans 13 amino acids. J gave up 6 bases and V 11 bases, and 11 bases lay outside the gene matches. The CDR3 DNA sequence: TGTGCCGTCGGGCGGGGGGGGCCGGCCGAGCAGTACGTC. Encoded protein: CAVGRGGPAEQYV.

V gene TRBV5-6 combines with J gene TRBJ2-3, with 13 bases that match TRBD2. The V and J ends lost 3 bases and 5 bases, in that order; junction bases with no gene match: 3. The CDR3 is made up of 15 amino acids. Germline CDR1 is SGHDT and CDR2 is YYEEEE. CDR3 sequence: CASSSRLAGGDTQYF. The CDR3 nucleotides are TGTGCCAGCAGCTCGAGACTAGCGGGAGGAGATACGCAGTATTTT.

The V gene is TRBV11-2, the J gene TRBJ1-6, with unresolved D. V was cut by 3 bases and J by 13 bases, with 10 bases left in between. The CDR3 is 12 amino acids. The V gene's germline CDR1 is SGHAT and CDR2 FQNNGV. The CDR3 spells CASSFQNGPLHF. CDR3 DNA: TGTGCCAGCAGCTTCCAAAATGGGCCCCTCCACTTT. Supplemented by reference TRBV11-2 and TRBJ1-6, the full variable domain reads EAGVAQSPRYKIIEKRQSVAFWCNPISGHATLYWYQQILGQGPKLLIQFQNNGVVDDSQLPKDRFSAERLKGVDSTLKIQPAKLEDSAVYLCASSFQNGPLHFGNGTRLTVT.

This clonotype was observed many times. The chain links TRBV29-1 to TRBJ2-1, with 13 bases aligning to TRBD2. V was clipped by 5 bases and J by 4 bases; unmatched bases: 2. This CDR3 is 14 amino acids long. The germline gives CDR1 SQVTM, CDR2 ANQGSEA. The CDR3 region is CSVRGLAGYNEQFF. CDR3 bases: TGCAGCGTTAGGGGACTAGCGGGGTACAATGAGCAGTTCTTC.

This chain connects TRBV12-3 or TRBV12-4 to TRBJ2-4; TRBD2 matches 10 bases. The V and J ends lost 6 bases and 6 bases, in that order; junction bases with no gene match: 11. This CDR3 spans 16 amino acids. The CDR3 region has the DNA TGTGCCAGCAGGGGAGGGATGGGACTAGCGACAAACATTCAGTACTTC. This encodes CASRGGMGLATNIQYF.

The chain recombines TRBV10-3 with TRBJ1-2, with a possible D match to TRBD1 (6 bases). Germline V gene data show CDR1 as ENHRY and CDR2 as SYGVKD. CDR3 length: 13 amino acids. Trimming pared 6 bases from V and 7 bases from J, leaving 15 bases between. CDR3 coding DNA: TGTGCCATCAGGGGACTAATACAGGGTGGCTACACCTTC. It translates to CAIRGLIQGGYTF.

The genes are TRBV7-2 and TRBJ1-1, with 7 bases fitting TRBD1. V shed 3 bases and J 3 bases; nucleotides not matched to a gene: 10. The length of the CDR3 is 16 residues. Germline CDR1 reads SGHTA; CDR2 reads FQGNSA. The CDR3 region has the DNA TGTGCCAGCAGCTTTGAGAGGGGGCGGGGGGACACTGAAGCTTTCTTT. The encoded protein is CASSFERGRGDTEAFF.

This sequence joins TRBV7-3 and TRBJ1-6; D gene uncertain. This CDR3 comprises 13 residues. Trimming removed 4 bases at V and 10 bases at J, with 11 bases between. From germline, CDR1 is SGHTA and CDR2 FQGTGA. In nucleotides, the CDR3 is TGTGCCAGCAGCTCATCGCAGGTGTCACCCCTCCACTTT. It is translated as CASSSSQVSPLHF.

J is TRBJ2-5 and V is TRBV11-2; weak D call: TRBD1 (6 bases). Trimming shortened V by 0 bases and J by 1 base, and 15 bases separated the two germline ends. Germline V gene data show CDR1 as SGHAT and CDR2 as FQNNGV. This CDR3 region has 17 residues. DNA for the CDR3: TGTGCCAGCAGCTTAGATTGGGGGCCGGGGTCCCAAGAGACCCAGTACTTC. Translation: CASSLDWGPGSQETQYF.

This clonotype was counted between two and nine times. The rearrangement links TRBV7-8 to TRBJ2-5, with 8 bases that match TRBD2. From germline, CDR1 is SGHVS and CDR2 FQNEAQ. The V and J ends lost 6 bases and 5 bases, in that order; junction bases with no gene match: 11. CDR3 length: 15 residues. Here the CDR3 DNA reads TGTGCCAGCAGTTTCACCGGGACTAGAATTGAGACCCAGTACTTC. This gives the protein CASSFTGTRIETQYF.

This clonotype showed up many times. An end of the junction differs from the germline gene, which may be a read error. The chain has TRBV7-2 and TRBJ2-3; 7 bases are shared with TRBD1. The germline V gene has CDR1 SGHTA and CDR2 FQGNSA. The length of the CDR3 is 10 residues. In DNA form, the CDR3 reads TGTGCCAGCAGTCTACAGGGGCAGGCTTTT. This sequence encodes CASSLQGQAF.

The chain links TRBV19 to TRBJ2-1; no firm D call. The germline V gene encodes CDR1 LNHDA and CDR2 SQIVND (reference sequence). Trimming stripped 8 bases from V and 0 bases from J, with 11 bases between. CDR3 size: 14 residues. CDR3 protein: CASDGGRSYNEQFF. Written as DNA, the CDR3 is TGTGCCAGTGACGGTGGGCGCTCCTACAATGAGCAGTTCTTC.

The chain has TRBV4-1 and TRBJ2-2; D might be TRBD1 (6 bases). Germline CDR1 reads MGHRA; CDR2 reads YSYEKL. Trimming removed 4 bases at V and 4 bases at J, with 10 bases between. The CDR3 loop spans 14 amino acids. The DNA for the CDR3 is TGCGCCAGCAGCCTTGAGGACAGCACCGGGGAGCTGTTTTTT. It yields the protein CASSLEDSTGELFF.

There are a few counts of this clonotype. The chain has TRBV7-2 and TRBJ1-1, with a weak D call TRBD1 (6 bases). The CDR3 runs to 14 residues. Germline V lookup: CDR1 SGHTA, CDR2 FQGNSA. V lost 5 bases to trimming and J lost 3 bases, with 13 bases between them. Here the CDR3 reads CASSGAGAHTEAFF. CDR3 bases: TGTGCCAGCAGCGGGGCAGGGGCGCACACTGAAGCTTTCTTT.

The chain employs TRBV10-3 and TRBJ2-1; 7 nucleotides align to TRBD1. CDR3 length: 17 amino acids. Germline CDR1 is ENHRY and CDR2 is SYGVKD. V dropped 3 bases and J dropped 10; count of bases not matched to a gene: 18. In DNA form, the CDR3 reads TGTGCCATCAGTGATCAAGTTGACAGGGCAGGAGGTGGGGAGCAGTTCTTC. Protein product: CAISDQVDRAGGGEQFF.

The chain uses TRBV18 and TRBJ2-3, with 8 bases that match TRBD1. Trimming removed 3 bases from V and 2 bases from J; junction bases left unmatched: 7. This CDR3 spans 16 amino acids. Germline CDR1 KGHSH, CDR2 LQKENI. The CDR3 coding sequence is TGTGCCAGCTCACCGAGAGGACAGGGAATCACAGATACGCAGTATTTT. This codes for CASSPRGQGITDTQYF.